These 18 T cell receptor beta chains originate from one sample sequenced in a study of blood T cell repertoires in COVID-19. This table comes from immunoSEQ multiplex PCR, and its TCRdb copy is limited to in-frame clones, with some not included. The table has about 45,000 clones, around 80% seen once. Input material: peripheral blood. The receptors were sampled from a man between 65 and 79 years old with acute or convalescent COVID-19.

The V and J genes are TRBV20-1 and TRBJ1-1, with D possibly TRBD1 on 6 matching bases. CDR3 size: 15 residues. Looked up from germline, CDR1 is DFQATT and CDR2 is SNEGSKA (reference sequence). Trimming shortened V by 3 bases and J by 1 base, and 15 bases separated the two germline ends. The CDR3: CSASRGARQNTEAFF. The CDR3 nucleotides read TGCAGTGCTAGTCGGGGGGCGAGACAGAACACTGAAGCTTTCTTT.

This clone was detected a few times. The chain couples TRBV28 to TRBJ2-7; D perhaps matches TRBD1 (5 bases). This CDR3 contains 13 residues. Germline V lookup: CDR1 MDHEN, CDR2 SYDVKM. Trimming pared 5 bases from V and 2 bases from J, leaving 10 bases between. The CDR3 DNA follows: TGTGCCAGCAGTGTCAGACAGACCTACGAGCAGTACTTC. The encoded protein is CASSVRQTYEQYF.

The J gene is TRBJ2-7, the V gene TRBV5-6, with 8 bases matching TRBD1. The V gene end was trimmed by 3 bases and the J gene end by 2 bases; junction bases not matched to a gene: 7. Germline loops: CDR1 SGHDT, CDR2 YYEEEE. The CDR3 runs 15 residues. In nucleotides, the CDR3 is TGTGCCAGCAGCTACACAGGGGGAATGACCTACGAGCAGTACTTC. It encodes CASSYTGGMTYEQYF.

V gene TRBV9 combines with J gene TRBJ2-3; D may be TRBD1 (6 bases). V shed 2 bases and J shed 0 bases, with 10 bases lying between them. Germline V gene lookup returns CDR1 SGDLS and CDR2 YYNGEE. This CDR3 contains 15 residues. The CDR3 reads CASSVGDISTDTQYF. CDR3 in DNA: TGTGCCAGCAGCGTCGGGGACATTAGCACAGATACGCAGTATTTT.

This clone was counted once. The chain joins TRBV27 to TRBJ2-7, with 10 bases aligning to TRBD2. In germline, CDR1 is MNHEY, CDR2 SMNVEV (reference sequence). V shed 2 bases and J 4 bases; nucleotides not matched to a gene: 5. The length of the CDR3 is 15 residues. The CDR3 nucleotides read TGTGCCAGCAGTTTAAAAGCGGGGGGGCTTTACGAGCAGTACTTC. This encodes CASSLKAGGLYEQYF.

This chain's CDR3 is CASSGTGTISEAFF. CDR3 DNA: TGCGCCAGCAGTGGGACAGGGACCATCTCTGAAGCTTTCTTT. The chain carries TRBV4-1 and TRBJ1-1, with 9 nucleotides matching TRBD1. This CDR3 is built from 14 residues. Germline V gene sequence: CDR1 MGHRA, CDR2 YSYEKL. J lost 6 bases, V lost 6 bases, and 8 bases had no gene match.

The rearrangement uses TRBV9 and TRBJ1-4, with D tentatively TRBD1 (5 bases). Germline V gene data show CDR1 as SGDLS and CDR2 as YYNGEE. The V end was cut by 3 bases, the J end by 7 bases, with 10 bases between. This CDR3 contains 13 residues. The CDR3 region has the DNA TGTGCCAGCAGCGCCAGGGTTAGTGAAAAACTGTTTTTT. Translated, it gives CASSARVSEKLFF.

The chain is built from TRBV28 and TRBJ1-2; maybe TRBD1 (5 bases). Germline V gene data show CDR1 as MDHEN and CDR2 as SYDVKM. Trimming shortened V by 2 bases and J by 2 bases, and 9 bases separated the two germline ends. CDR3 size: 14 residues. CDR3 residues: CASSLGTVNYGYTF. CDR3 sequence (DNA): TGTGCCAGCAGTTTAGGGACTGTGAACTATGGCTACACCTTC.

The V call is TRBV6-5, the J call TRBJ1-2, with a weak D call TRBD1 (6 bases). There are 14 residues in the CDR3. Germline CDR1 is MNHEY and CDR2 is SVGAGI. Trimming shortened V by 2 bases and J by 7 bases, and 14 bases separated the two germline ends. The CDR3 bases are TGTGCCAGCAGTTACCAAACAGGGTTGAGTGGCTACACCTTC. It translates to CASSYQTGLSGYTF.

CDR3 loop: CASSVGTDYGYTF. The CDR3 bases are TGCGCCAGCAGCGTCGGGACAGACTATGGCTACACCTTC. This sequence joins TRBV5-1 and TRBJ1-2; the match to TRBD1 covers 7 bases. With 4 bases clipped from V and 3 bases from J, the junction kept 3 bases outside the gene matches. CDR3 length equals 13 residues. From germline, CDR1 is SGHRS and CDR2 YFSETQ.

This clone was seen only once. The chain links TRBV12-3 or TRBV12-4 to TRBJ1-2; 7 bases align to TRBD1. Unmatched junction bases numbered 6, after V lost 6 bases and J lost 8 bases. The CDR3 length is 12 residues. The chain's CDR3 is CASSRQGRGYTF. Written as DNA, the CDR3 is TGTGCCAGCAGCCGACAGGGTAGGGGCTACACCTTC.

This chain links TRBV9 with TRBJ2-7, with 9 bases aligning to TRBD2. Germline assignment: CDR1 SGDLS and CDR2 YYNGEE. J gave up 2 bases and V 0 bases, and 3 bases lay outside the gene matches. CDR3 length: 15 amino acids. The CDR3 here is CASSVGAGGPYEQYF. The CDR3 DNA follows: TGTGCCAGCAGCGTAGGGGCGGGGGGGCCCTACGAGCAGTACTTC.

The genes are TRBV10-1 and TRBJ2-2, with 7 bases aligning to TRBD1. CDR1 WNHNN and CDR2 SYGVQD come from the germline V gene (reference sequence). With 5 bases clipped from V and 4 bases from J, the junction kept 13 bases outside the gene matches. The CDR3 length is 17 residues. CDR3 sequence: CASSSLGRQGLTGELFF. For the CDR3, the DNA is TGCGCCAGCAGTTCCCTCGGTAGACAGGGCCTCACCGGGGAGCTGTTTTTT.

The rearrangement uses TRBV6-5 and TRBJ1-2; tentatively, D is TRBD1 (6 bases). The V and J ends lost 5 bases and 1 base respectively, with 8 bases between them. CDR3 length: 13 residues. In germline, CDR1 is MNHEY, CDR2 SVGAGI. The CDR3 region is CASSHRDNYGYTF. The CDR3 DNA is TGTGCCAGCAGTCACAGGGATAACTATGGCTACACCTTC.

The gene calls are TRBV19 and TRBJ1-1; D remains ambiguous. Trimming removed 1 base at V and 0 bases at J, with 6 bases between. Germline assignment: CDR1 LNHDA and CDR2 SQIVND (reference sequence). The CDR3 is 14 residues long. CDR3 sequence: CASSIGLLNTEAFF. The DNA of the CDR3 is TGTGCCAGTAGTATAGGACTCCTGAACACTGAAGCTTTCTTT.

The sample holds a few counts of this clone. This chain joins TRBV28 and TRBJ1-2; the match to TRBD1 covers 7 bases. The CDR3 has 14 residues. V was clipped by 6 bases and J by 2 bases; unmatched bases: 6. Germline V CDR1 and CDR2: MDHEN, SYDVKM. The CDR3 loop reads CASSRQGSNYGYTF. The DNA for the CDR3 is TGTGCCAGCAGCCGACAGGGATCAAACTATGGCTACACCTTC.

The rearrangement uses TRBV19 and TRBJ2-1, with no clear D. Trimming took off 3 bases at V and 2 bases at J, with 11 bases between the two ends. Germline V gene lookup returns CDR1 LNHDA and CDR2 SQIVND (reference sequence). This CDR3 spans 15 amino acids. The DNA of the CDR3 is TGTGCCAGTAGTATCGGAGATTTGACCTACAATGAGCAGTTCTTC. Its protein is CASSIGDLTYNEQFF.

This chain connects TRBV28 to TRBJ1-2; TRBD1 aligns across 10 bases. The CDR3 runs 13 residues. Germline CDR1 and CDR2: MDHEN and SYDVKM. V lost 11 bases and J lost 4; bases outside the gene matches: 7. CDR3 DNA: TGTGCCTCCCGGGGACAGGGGTTCTATGGCTACACCTTC. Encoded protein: CASRGQGFYGYTF.